This T cell receptor (beta chain) was captured by sequencing in a study of cytomegalovirus exposure and HLA in healthy donors. Study-level information: Unique TCR beta sequences numbering some 110 million came from about 180 million T cells in an earlier analysis. Findings of the study overall: Differences between HLA loci emerged in a later analysis of TCR association rates, with DRB1 most and HLA-C fewest. In a later analysis, a missense DCLRE1C variant was linked to TCR beta V- and J-gene trimming.

Donors showed nominal health when sampled, although they likely had unrecorded immune exposures. This clone was seen only a few times. Antigen: not known. With 60 Vbeta and 13 Jbeta primers, the PCR was carried out. Generated by immunoSEQ multiplex PCR, the TCRdb table keeps only in-frame clones and is missing some. The sample lists about 160,000 clones; roughly 85% were seen once. This CDR3 spans 14 amino acids. Trimming took 5 bases from V and 1 from J, leaving 13 bases between them. Germline V gives CDR1 SGDLS, CDR2 YYNGEE. Material for sequencing was PBMCs. This TCR derives from a boy aged 2 to 10 in good health and CMV-seronegative. The genes are TRBV9 and TRBJ2-7; D might be TRBD1 (5 bases). In DNA, the CDR3 is TGTGCCAGCAGTCAGGGCGGCAGGTCCTACGAGCAGTACTTC. It codes for CASSQGGRSYEQYF.